What follows are 21 T cell receptor beta chains derived from one specimen sequenced in a study of OX40 agonist ivuxolimab in advanced cancers. Assay used: immunoSEQ multiplex PCR; TCRdb lists only in-frame clones, some missing. The table lists just over 60,000 clones, roughly 90% of them singletons, with approximately 0.62% in the top ten. The specimen comprised CD4+ or CD8+ T cells sorted from blood, sampled in a trial of the OX40 agonist ivuxolimab. These receptors were collected from an adult with an advanced solid tumor such as melanoma, head and neck, liver or kidney cancer.

The chain has TRBV5-5 and TRBJ2-7; D is possibly TRBD1 or TRBD2 (6 bases each). Germline assignment: CDR1 SGHKS and CDR2 YYEKEE (reference sequence). The V end lost 4 bases, the J end lost 6 bases, and 17 bases lay between the germline ends. CDR3 size: 14 residues. CDR3 DNA: TGTGCCAGCAGCGTCCGACTAGGAGGGGGCGAGCAGTACTTC. This translates into CASSVRLGGGEQYF.

This chain links TRBV2 with TRBJ2-7; no firm D call. The CDR3 is made up of 12 amino acids. V gave up 6 bases and J gave up 5 bases, with 11 bases separating them. The germline V gene encodes CDR1 SNHLY and CDR2 FYNNEI. The CDR3 loop reads CASSLSRNEQYF. The CDR3 coding sequence is TGTGCCAGCAGCCTCAGTAGGAACGAGCAGTACTTC. Full variable domain (missing parts from reference TRBV2 and TRBJ2-7): EPEVTQTPSHQVTQMGQEVILRCVPISNHLYFYWYRQILGQKVEFLVSFYNNEISEKSEIFDDQFSVERPDGSNFTLKIRSTKLEDSAMYFCASSLSRNEQYFGPGTRLTVT.

This clone is a singleton in its sample. The chain couples TRBV5-1 to TRBJ2-1; 7 bases match TRBD1. This CDR3 is 15 amino acids long. J was trimmed by 6 bases and V by 5 bases; bases with no gene match: 11. Germline lookup yields CDR1 SGHRS and CDR2 YFSETQ. The CDR3 loop is CASRRGQNLFNEQFF. CDR3 in DNA: TGCGCCAGCAGACGGGGACAGAACTTATTCAATGAGCAGTTCTTC.

V gene TRBV2 combines with J gene TRBJ1-5; 9 nucleotides align to TRBD1. Germline V gene data show CDR1 as SNHLY and CDR2 as FYNNEI. The V segment lost 10 bases and the J segment 7 bases; nucleotides outside the gene matches: 8. The length of the CDR3 is 13 residues. CDR3 coding DNA: TGTGCCACTACAGGGGGCGCGGAGCAGCCCCAGCATTTT. This translates into CATTGGAEQPQHF. Looking up the rest from reference TRBV2 and TRBJ1-5 gives the full variable domain: EPEVTQTPSHQVTQMGQEVILRCVPISNHLYFYWYRQILGQKVEFLVSFYNNEISEKSEIFDDQFSVERPDGSNFTLKIRSTKLEDSAMYFCATTGGAEQPQHFGDGTRLSIL.

CDR3 in amino acids: CASSLVGGEEKLFF. The CDR3 coding sequence is TGCGCCAGCAGCTTGGTGGGTGGAGAAGAAAAACTGTTTTTT. The chain recombines TRBV5-1 with TRBJ1-4, with unresolved D. V lost 0 bases and J 8 bases, leaving 11 bases between the germline ends. This CDR3 has 14 amino acids. Germline assignment: CDR1 SGHRS and CDR2 YFSETQ.

The DNA of the CDR3 is TGTGCCTGGAGTGTACGTCGAGGAAGGGAGCTGTTTTTT. Protein product: CAWSVRRGRELFF. The chain has TRBV30 and TRBJ2-2, with D unclear. CDR1 is GTSNPN, CDR2 SVGIG, per germline (reference sequence). V lost 0 bases and J 9 bases, leaving 11 bases between the germline ends. This CDR3 is built from 13 residues.

J is TRBJ1-4 and V is TRBV30; D is perhaps TRBD1 (6 bases). Germline-derived CDR1 and CDR2 are GTSNPN and SVGIG (reference sequence). This CDR3 is built from 14 residues. V lost 3 bases to trimming and J lost 0 bases, with 8 bases between them. CDR3 coding DNA: TGTGCCTGGAGCAGACAGGCAACTAATGAAAAACTGTTTTTT. Encoded protein: CAWSRQATNEKLFF.

This clone was found once. The DNA for the CDR3 is TGCGCCAGCAAGAGCGGGACGGGCAGGGAAGCTTTCTTT. Translation gives CASKSGTGREAFF. The gene calls are TRBV5-1 and TRBJ1-1; D possibly corresponds to TRBD1 (5 bases). CDR1 and CDR2 (germline): SGHRS, YFSETQ. V lost 6 bases to trimming and J lost 8 bases, with 17 bases between them. This CDR3 has 13 amino acids.

The CDR3 spells CASSLKGAEPQHF. CDR3 in DNA: TGCGCCAGCAGCTTGAAGGGGGCTGAGCCCCAGCATTTT. This chain uses TRBV5-1 with TRBJ1-5; 7 bases align to TRBD1. The CDR3 consists of 13 residues. Germline V gene lookup returns CDR1 SGHRS and CDR2 YFSETQ. Trimming cost V 1 base and J 8 bases; bases outside gene matches: 3. The variable domain in full, completed from reference TRBV5-1 and TRBJ1-5, reads KAGVTQTPRYLIKTRGQQVTLSCSPISGHRSVSWYQQTPGQGLQFLFEYFSETQRNKGNFPGRFSGRQFSNSRSEMNVSTLELGDSALYLCASSLKGAEPQHFGDGTRLSIL.

The V gene is TRBV6-5, the J gene TRBJ1-1, with D unresolved. Deletions cut 5 bases from V and 5 bases from J, with 15 bases between. CDR3 length: 14 amino acids. Germline V lookup: CDR1 MNHEY, CDR2 SVGAGI. This CDR3 reads CASSLQVLGTEAFF. The DNA of the CDR3 is TGTGCCAGCAGTCTCCAGGTTCTGGGAACTGAAGCTTTCTTT.

This chain uses TRBV25-1 with TRBJ2-4; TRBD1 matches at 7 bases. V lost 3 bases and J lost 6; bases outside the gene matches: 5. CDR3 length equals 14 residues. Germline V gene lookup returns CDR1 MGHDK and CDR2 SYGVNS. The CDR3 sequence: CASSEERQGNIQYF. The CDR3 bases are TGTGCCAGCAGTGAGGAGAGACAGGGAAACATTCAGTACTTC.

The CDR3, as DNA: TGTGCCAGCAGCCTCCGGCTAGCGGCCCCCTACGAGCAGTACTTC. This translates into CASSLRLAAPYEQYF. The chain couples TRBV4-2 to TRBJ2-7, with 7 bases matching TRBD2. This CDR3 has 15 residues. J was trimmed by 2 bases and V by 4 bases; bases with no gene match: 8. The germline CDR1 and CDR2 sequences are LGHNA and YNFKEQ.

The chain employs TRBV4-1 and TRBJ1-5; a possible D gene is TRBD1 (5 bases). Per the germline V gene, CDR1 is MGHRA and CDR2 is YSYEKL. The CDR3 consists of 18 residues. With 0 bases removed from V and 7 bases from J, the gap between germline ends came to 22 bases. CDR3 region: CASSQDPRGGELRQPQHF. The CDR3 nucleotides are TGCGCCAGCAGCCAAGATCCCCGGGGGGGGGAGTTAAGACAGCCCCAGCATTTT.

This chain connects TRBV6-1 to TRBJ1-4; 9 bases fit TRBD1. The CDR3 consists of 14 residues. The trim removed 6 bases at V and 7 bases at J, leaving 6 bases unmatched. The V gene's germline CDR1 is MNHNS and CDR2 SASEGT. This CDR3 reads CASSQDRGGEKLFF. As DNA, the CDR3 is TGTGCCAGCAGCCAGGACAGGGGAGGTGAAAAACTGTTTTTT.

The genes are TRBV30 and TRBJ1-3; D not certain. V lost 0 bases and J 1 base, leaving 10 bases between the germline ends. The CDR3 spans 15 residues. Germline V gives CDR1 GTSNPN, CDR2 SVGIG (reference sequence). The CDR3 DNA follows: TGTGCCTGGAGTGTACCCGGGAGGTCTGGAAACACCATATATTTT. It translates to CAWSVPGRSGNTIYF.

V usage is TRBV11-1 and J usage is TRBJ2-7, with 10 bases identical to TRBD2. The length of the CDR3 is 15 residues. The J segment lost 2 bases and the V segment lost 2 bases, leaving 3 bases of the junction unmatched. Per germline, CDR1 SGHAT and CDR2 FQDESV (reference sequence). The CDR3: CASSLTSGDTYEQYF. CDR3 bases: TGTGCCAGCAGCTTAACTAGCGGGGACACCTACGAGCAGTACTTC.

This chain joins TRBV23-1 and TRBJ2-7; 8 nucleotides agree with TRBD1. TRBV23-1 belongs to the ORF category, with a function that is uncertain. CDR3 length equals 14 residues. V was clipped by 7 bases and J by 2 bases; unmatched bases: 7. The CDR3: CASIPPDRAYEQYF. The CDR3 nucleotides are TGCGCCAGCATCCCCCCGGACAGGGCCTACGAGCAGTACTTC.

This sequence joins TRBV6-4 and TRBJ1-5; weak D call: TRBD1 (6 bases). The CDR3 covers 17 residues. Per germline, CDR1 MRHNA and CDR2 SNTAGT. V lost 1 base and J lost 3, with 16 bases in between. The chain's CDR3 is CASSDLEKDRINQPQHF. The CDR3, as DNA: TGTGCCAGCAGTGACTTGGAAAAGGACAGAATCAATCAGCCCCAGCATTTT.

This chain links TRBV15 with TRBJ2-5, with D possibly matching TRBD1 (6 bases). V dropped 3 bases and J dropped 2 bases, with 10 bases sitting between them. The CDR3 has 14 amino acids. Germline CDR1 LNHNV, CDR2 YYDKDF (reference sequence). CDR3 nucleotides: TGTGCCACCAGCAGGGACAGAACTCAAGAGACCCAGTACTTC. It encodes CATSRDRTQETQYF. The full variable domain, with the rest looked up from reference TRBV15 and TRBJ2-5, is DAMVIQNPRYQVTQFGKPVTLSCSQTLNHNVMYWYQQKSSQAPKLLFHYYDKDFNNEADTPDNFQSRRPNTSFCFLDIRSPGLGDTAMYLCATSRDRTQETQYFGPGTRLLVL.

This chain joins TRBV7-9 and TRBJ1-1, with D unclear. Germline CDR1 SEHNR, CDR2 FQNEAQ (reference sequence). The V end was cut by 2 bases, the J end by 0 bases, with 4 bases between. This CDR3 is 13 amino acids long. The DNA of the CDR3 is TGTGCCAGCAGCTTATCCCTGAACACTGAAGCTTTCTTT. Protein product: CASSLSLNTEAFF.

The V gene is TRBV9, the J gene TRBJ2-3, with D possibly TRBD1 on 6 matching bases. Looked up from germline, CDR1 is SGDLS and CDR2 is YYNGEE. Trimming took 0 bases from V and 2 from J, leaving 10 bases between them. This CDR3 region has 15 residues. Here the CDR3 reads CASSVGAGDTDTQYF. CDR3 bases: TGTGCCAGCAGCGTAGGGGCAGGGGACACAGATACGCAGTATTTT. The full variable domain, rest sourced from reference TRBV9 and TRBJ2-3, is DSGVTQTPKHLITATGQRVTLRCSPRSGDLSVYWYQQSLDQGLQFLIQYYNGEERAKGNILERFSAQQFPDLHSELNLSSLELGDSALYFCASSVGAGDTDTQYFGPGTRLTVL.